The 24 T cell receptor beta chains below all came from one sample that was sequenced in a study of beta chain features in type 1 diabetes. The study reverse transcribed the entire isolated RNA, so it sequenced expressed TCRB transcripts. Generated by immunoSEQ multiplex PCR, the TCRdb table keeps only in-frame clones and is missing some. The table has some 150,000 clones, 40% to 60% seen once; the top ten hold around 0.45%. Sequenced input: Tregs from blood. The receptor source for this set is a man aged 18-30 years in good health.

V is TRBV6-5 and J is TRBJ1-1, with 8 bases matching TRBD1. CDR3 length: 16 amino acids. The germline gives CDR1 MNHEY, CDR2 SVGAGI. V shed 2 bases and J 4 bases; nucleotides not matched to a gene: 9. CDR3 in amino acids: CASSYMPRGHGTEAFF. CDR3 sequence (DNA): TGTGCCAGCAGTTACATGCCCAGGGGGCACGGCACTGAAGCTTTCTTT.

This clone was counted only a few times. The chain combines TRBV28 with TRBJ2-3; 8 nucleotides line up with TRBD2. V lost 5 bases, J lost 7 bases, and 5 bases stayed unmatched. The CDR3 contains 13 residues. From germline, CDR1 is MDHEN and CDR2 SYDVKM. CDR3 residues: CASSQTSVYTQYF. CDR3 sequence (DNA): TGTGCCAGCAGTCAGACTAGCGTTTATACGCAGTATTTT.

The table lists this clone with a few counts. The chain employs TRBV30 and TRBJ2-7, with D perhaps matching TRBD1 (5 bases). Trimming removed 8 bases at V and 2 bases at J, with 10 bases between. The CDR3 is 11 residues long. Germline lookup yields CDR1 GTSNPN and CDR2 SVGIG (reference sequence). CDR3 protein: CAGTGAYEQYF. Written as DNA, the CDR3 is TGTGCCGGAACAGGCGCCTACGAGCAGTACTTC.

This sequence joins TRBV6-5 and TRBJ2-5; TRBD2 aligns across 7 bases. The CDR3 sequence is 14 residues long. In germline, CDR1 is MNHEY, CDR2 SVGAGI. V lost 5 bases to trimming and J lost 7 bases; unmatched junction nucleotides: 10. CDR3 residues: CASSINTGGGTQYF. The CDR3 DNA sequence: TGTGCCAGCAGTATAAATACTGGGGGGGGGACCCAGTACTTC.

The chain joins TRBV5-4 to TRBJ2-3, with D possibly TRBD2 on 5 matching bases. V was pared by 3 bases and J by 0 bases, with 8 bases between. Germline V gives CDR1 SGHNT, CDR2 YYREEE (reference sequence). This CDR3 comprises 14 residues. DNA of the CDR3: TGTGCCAGCAGCTGGACTTCTAGCACAGATACGCAGTATTTT. It yields the protein CASSWTSSTDTQYF.

This chain uses TRBV5-6 with TRBJ2-3; 9 nucleotides match TRBD2. The CDR3 totals 16 residues. The junction had 5 bases not matched to a gene; V was cut back by 2 bases and J by 1 base. In germline, CDR1 is SGHDT, CDR2 YYEEEE. The CDR3 DNA reads TGTGCCAGCAGCTTTTTAAAGCGGGGGGGCACAGATACGCAGTATTTT. Translation gives CASSFLKRGGTDTQYF.

The V call is TRBV11-2, the J call TRBJ2-7; 9 positions match TRBD2. Trimming removed 5 bases from V and 5 bases from J; junction bases left unmatched: 1. Germline V gives CDR1 SGHAT, CDR2 FQNNGV. The CDR3 spans 12 residues. The CDR3 sequence: CASSLAGNEQYF. As DNA, the CDR3 is TGTGCCAGCAGCCTAGCGGGAAACGAGCAGTACTTC.

The chain links TRBV5-1 to TRBJ2-1; a weak D match, TRBD1 (6 bases). The germline gives CDR1 SGHRS, CDR2 YFSETQ. The CDR3 totals 13 residues. V was trimmed by 6 bases and J by 2 bases, leaving 9 bases between them. This chain's CDR3 is CASKRTAYNEQFF. The CDR3 DNA reads as TGCGCCAGCAAGCGGACAGCCTACAATGAGCAGTTCTTC.

This CDR3 is CASSLIASGPHGLGTQYF. The CDR3 DNA follows: TGTGCCAGCAGCTTAATCGCCAGCGGGCCCCATGGGTTAGGTACGCAGTATTTT. The chain employs TRBV7-2 and TRBJ2-3; weak D call: TRBD2 (6 bases). Germline CDR1 is SGHTA and CDR2 is FQGNSA. The CDR3 runs 18 residues. Trimming left V 2 bases short and J 8 bases short, with 26 bases between.

J is TRBJ1-2 and V is TRBV30; D call uncertain. Germline assignment: CDR1 GTSNPN and CDR2 SVGIG (reference sequence). This CDR3 comprises 14 residues. Trimming pared 0 bases from V and 4 bases from J, leaving 12 bases between. The CDR3 is CAWSVFHSSYGYTF. CDR3 DNA: TGTGCCTGGAGTGTATTTCACTCCTCCTATGGCTACACCTTC.

This clone was observed a handful of times. The rearrangement links TRBV7-9 to TRBJ2-7, with 7 nucleotides matching TRBD2. J lost 2 bases, V lost 3 bases, and 16 bases had no gene match. Per germline, CDR1 SEHNR and CDR2 FQNEAQ (reference sequence). CDR3 size: 18 residues. The CDR3 DNA sequence: TGTGCCAGCAGCTTTTATTCCGGTACGGCGGGAGCCACCTACGAGCAGTACTTC. Translation gives CASSFYSGTAGATYEQYF. Variable domain in full (rest from reference TRBV7-9 and TRBJ2-7): DTGVSQNPRHKITKRGQNVTFRCDPISEHNRLYWYRQTLGQGPEFLTYFQNEAQLEKSRLLSDRFSAERPKGSFSTLEIQRTEQGDSAMYLCASSFYSGTAGATYEQYFGPGTRLTVT.

The chain carries TRBV7-6 and TRBJ1-1, with D uncertain. This CDR3 region has 18 residues. CDR1 and CDR2 (germline): SGHVS, FNYEAQ. The V gene lost 0 bases and the J gene lost 1 base, with 18 bases spanning the gap. The CDR3 is CASSLAPLGTDTNTEAFF. CDR3 DNA: TGTGCCAGCAGCTTAGCGCCCCTCGGAACAGATACGAACACTGAAGCTTTCTTT.

J is TRBJ1-5 and V is TRBV10-3; D remains unclear. Trimming pared 10 bases from V and 5 bases from J, leaving 12 bases between. The V gene's germline CDR1 is ENHRY and CDR2 SYGVKD. This CDR3 contains 12 residues. The CDR3 loop reads CATAQPDQPQHF. The CDR3 bases are TGTGCCACCGCCCAACCGGATCAGCCCCAGCATTTT.

This chain links TRBV23-1 with TRBJ2-3; 7 nucleotides line up with TRBD2. TRBV23-1 is marked as an open reading frame, function uncertain. V was clipped by 0 bases and J by 2 bases; unmatched bases: 17. The CDR3 loop spans 20 amino acids. This CDR3 is CASSQSQSFPTSCPTDTQYF. The CDR3 coding sequence is TGCGCCAGCAGTCAATCCCAATCCTTCCCGACTAGCTGTCCCACAGATACGCAGTATTTT.

The V and J genes are TRBV7-8 and TRBJ2-5; 7 nucleotides agree with TRBD2. Germline V gene lookup returns CDR1 SGHVS and CDR2 FQNEAQ. This CDR3 spans 17 amino acids. After removal of 1 base from V and 1 base from J, the junction contained 9 bases not matched to a gene. CDR3 coding DNA: TGTGCCAGCAGCTTAGAATGGGCTAGCGGACCCCAAGAGACCCAGTACTTC. Translated: CASSLEWASGPQETQYF.

The chain uses TRBV6-6 and TRBJ1-2; weak D call: TRBD1 (6 bases). This CDR3 contains 13 residues. In germline, CDR1 is MNHNY, CDR2 SVGAGI (reference sequence). The V gene lost 6 bases and the J gene lost 5 bases, with 13 bases spanning the gap. The CDR3 loop reads CASSSQGWYGYTF. As DNA, the CDR3 is TGTGCCAGCAGCTCACAGGGCTGGTATGGCTACACCTTC.

The chain recombines TRBV7-2 with TRBJ1-1; TRBD1 matches at 9 bases. This CDR3 spans 14 amino acids. Unmatched junction bases numbered 2, after V lost 2 bases and J lost 4 bases. Germline V CDR1 and CDR2: SGHTA, FQGNSA. The CDR3 loop reads CASSLKTGGTEAFF. CDR3 nucleotides: TGTGCCAGCAGCTTAAAGACAGGGGGCACTGAAGCTTTCTTT.

This chain links TRBV28 with TRBJ1-6; D not resolved. CDR1 and CDR2 from the germline V gene are MDHEN and SYDVKM. V was shortened by 3 bases and J by 10 bases, with 16 bases between the two germline ends. The CDR3 extends over 15 amino acids. As DNA, the CDR3 is TGTGCCAGCAGTTTCCTGGGCCAAGGGAGATCACCCCTCCACTTT. Its translation: CASSFLGQGRSPLHF.

In this sample, this clone turned up a few times. The rearrangement links TRBV5-4 to TRBJ1-1, with 7 bases fitting TRBD1. In germline, CDR1 is SGHNT, CDR2 YYREEE (reference sequence). This CDR3 comprises 15 residues. V trimming: 0 bases; J trimming: 9 bases; junction bases outside the gene matches: 11. The CDR3 DNA reads as TGTGCCAGCAGCTTGGAGGGACAGATATTTAGAAAAGCTTTCTTT. Amino acid sequence: CASSLEGQIFRKAFF.

J is TRBJ1-2 and V is TRBV28; 8 bases line up with TRBD1. The germline V gene encodes CDR1 MDHEN and CDR2 SYDVKM. V was pared by 6 bases and J by 6 bases, with 6 bases of the junction left unmatched. The CDR3 runs to 13 residues. The CDR3 region has the DNA TGTGCCAGCAGGCCCAGGGGGCGAGATGGCTACACCTTC. This sequence encodes CASRPRGRDGYTF.

This clone was observed a handful of times. This chain connects TRBV25-1 to TRBJ2-3, with 7 bases fitting TRBD2. This CDR3 is 13 amino acids long. Trimming removed 6 bases from V and 9 bases from J; junction bases left unmatched: 9. The germline V gene has CDR1 MGHDK and CDR2 SYGVNS. CDR3 nucleotide sequence: TGTGCCAGCAGCACCCCCGGGACTACCACGCAGTATTTT. Translating it yields CASSTPGTTTQYF. Drawing the rest from reference TRBV25-1 and TRBJ2-3, the complete variable domain is EADIYQTPRYLVIGTGKKITLECSQTMGHDKMYWYQQDPGMELHLIHYSYGVNSTEKGDLSSESTVSRIRTEHFPLTLESARPSHTSQYLCASSTPGTTTQYFGPGTRLTVL.

As concerns this clone: Additional DNA sequences in this sample encode the identical CDR3. CDR3: CASSLYRGLNTGELFF. The CDR3, as DNA: TGTGCCAGCAGCTTATACAGGGGACTTAACACCGGGGAGCTGTTTTTT. The chain couples TRBV7-7 to TRBJ2-2; a weak D match, TRBD1 (7 bases). Germline CDR1 and CDR2: SSHAT and FNYEAQ (reference sequence). The CDR3 is 16 residues long. Trimming removed 2 bases at V and 2 bases at J, with 12 bases between.

This clone was observed a few times. The chain links TRBV29-1 to TRBJ2-3, with D possibly matching TRBD1 (6 bases). The CDR3 is 13 amino acids. Germline V gives CDR1 SQVTM, CDR2 ANQGSEA. V gave up 3 bases and J gave up 2 bases, with 9 bases separating them. CDR3 DNA: TGCAGCGTTGATATGGGGGCCACAGATACGCAGTATTTT. Translation gives CSVDMGATDTQYF.

The V call is TRBV30, the J call TRBJ2-5; no definite D call. Matching the DNA end better, TRBJ2-7 makes the J call doubtful. Germline V gene lookup returns CDR1 GTSNPN and CDR2 SVGIG (reference sequence). The CDR3 covers 12 residues. CDR3 sequence (DNA): TGTGCCTGTAGCAGCAGCTCCTACGAGCAGTACTTC. It encodes CACSSSSYEQYF.